Each of the 21 T cell receptor beta chains below was sequenced from the same sample in a study of T cells in Graves' hyperthyroidism and ophthalmopathy. RNA transcripts gave rise to amplified TCR beta CDR3 regions. RT-PCR in the first round (using the HTBI primer set) targeted the TCR CDR3. MiXCR was run by TCRdb on the multiplex PCR reads, yielding one entry per CDR3 protein. The table lists a few hundred thousand distinct CDR3 sequences, 20% to 30% of them singletons. The specimen sequenced was blood. The receptors were gathered from a man aged 50-59 years with Graves' hyperthyroidism.

The chain has TRBV5-1 and TRBJ2-7, with D tentatively TRBD1 or TRBD2 (5 bases each). Germline V CDR1 and CDR2: SGHRS, YFSETQ. The V gene lost 4 bases and the J gene lost 4 bases, with 12 bases spanning the gap. The CDR3 has 13 amino acids. This CDR3 is CASSDGTLYEQYF. DNA for the CDR3: TGCGCCAGCAGCGACGGGACCCTTTACGAGCAGTACTTC.

This clonotype was recorded a few times. V gene TRBV7-3 combines with J gene TRBJ1-2, with unresolved D. Germline V gene lookup returns CDR1 SGHTA and CDR2 FQGTGA. Trimming left V 5 bases short and J 4 bases short, with 20 bases between. The CDR3 consists of 16 residues. CDR3 nucleotides: TGTGCCAGCAGCCCCGGCGGCCCTGAGTCGGTCTATGGCTACACCTTC. It is translated as CASSPGGPESVYGYTF.

The J gene is TRBJ2-5, the V gene TRBV9; 11 bases are shared with TRBD1. Germline assignment: CDR1 SGDLS and CDR2 YYNGEE. V shed 3 bases, J shed 2 bases, and the junction held 3 bases outside the gene matches. The CDR3 runs to 15 residues. CDR3 in DNA: TGTGCCAGCAGCGCCGGACAGGGGGCTCAAGAGACCCAGTACTTC. Protein: CASSAGQGAQETQYF.

This clonotype was counted ten times or more. CDR3 in amino acids: CASSADRYNEAFF. CDR3 coding DNA: TGTGCCAGCAGCGCCGACCGGTACAACGAAGCTTTCTTT. The chain has TRBV7-9 and TRBJ1-1; D call uncertain. The germline V gene has CDR1 SEHNR and CDR2 FQNEAQ (reference sequence). V gave up 5 bases and J gave up 8 bases, with 15 bases separating them. The CDR3 covers 13 residues.

In its sample, this clonotype was seen many times. This chain connects TRBV5-1 to TRBJ2-3; 10 bases match TRBD2. The J segment lost 11 bases and the V segment lost 4 bases, leaving 10 bases of the junction unmatched. CDR1 and CDR2 (germline): SGHRS, YFSETQ. There are 14 residues in the CDR3. The CDR3 is CASSTSGMREEQYF. The DNA for the CDR3 is TGCGCCAGCAGCACTAGCGGGATGAGAGAGGAGCAGTATTTT.

The V and J genes are TRBV28 and TRBJ2-1; weak D call: TRBD2 (5 bases). Germline V gene sequence: CDR1 MDHEN, CDR2 SYDVKM. V lost 9 bases to trimming and J lost 4 bases, with 13 bases between them. This CDR3 has 13 amino acids. CDR3 DNA: TGTGCCAGTTGGGAGACCGGGTACAATGAGCAGTTCTTC. Translated, it gives CASWETGYNEQFF.

This clonotype is a singleton in its sample. It may be a read error: a sequence one base away is much more abundant. This rearrangement joins TRBV11-2 to TRBJ1-1; D is undetermined. CDR3 length equals 15 residues. CDR1 SGHAT and CDR2 FQNNGV come from the germline V gene. Written as DNA, the CDR3 is TGTGCCAGCAGCTTAGCAGGCGGGGAGAACGCTGAAGCTTTCTTT. This translates into CASSLAGGENAEAFF.

This clonotype was seen repeatedly, ten times or more. The chain couples TRBV12-3 or TRBV12-4 to TRBJ1-1; D might be TRBD1 (6 bases). Deletions cut 5 bases from V and 5 bases from J, with 18 bases between. The CDR3 length is 15 residues. CDR3 sequence (DNA): TGTGCCAGCAGTCGGGGTTGGGGGGGCGTAACTGAAGCTTTCTTT. This sequence encodes CASSRGWGGVTEAFF.

The genes are TRBV2 and TRBJ2-1; 8 bases match TRBD2. Germline CDR1 and CDR2: SNHLY and FYNNEI. The CDR3 totals 15 residues. J was trimmed by 3 bases and V by 6 bases; bases with no gene match: 7. The CDR3 loop is CASRETSVYYNEQFF. Written as DNA, the CDR3 is TGTGCCAGCAGAGAGACTAGCGTCTACTACAATGAGCAGTTCTTC.

The table lists this clonotype with a few counts. V is TRBV20-1 and J is TRBJ2-7; 7 positions agree with TRBD2. J was trimmed by 6 bases and V by 0 bases; bases with no gene match: 11. Germline CDR1 DFQATT, CDR2 SNEGSKA (reference sequence). This CDR3 has 15 amino acids. The chain's CDR3 is CSARDLGGRRPEQYF. As DNA, the CDR3 is TGCAGTGCTAGAGATTTGGGCGGGAGACGCCCCGAGCAGTACTTC.

The CDR3 loop reads CASSSGQGLTDTQYF. CDR3 nucleotide sequence: TGTGCCAGCAGTTCGGGACAGGGTCTCACAGATACGCAGTATTTT. The chain links TRBV6-1 to TRBJ2-3, with 9 bases identical to TRBD1. The CDR3 is made up of 15 amino acids. V was clipped by 5 bases and J by 2 bases; unmatched bases: 5. Germline CDR1 is MNHNS and CDR2 is SASEGT.

J is TRBJ2-2 and V is TRBV11-3; 8 nucleotides agree with TRBD1. Germline V gene lookup returns CDR1 SGHNT and CDR2 YENEEA. V gave up 4 bases and J gave up 4 bases; unmatched junction bases: 8. This CDR3 is built from 16 residues. CDR3 residues: CASSYRTGIITGELFF. CDR3 nucleotides: TGTGCCAGCAGCTACCGGACAGGGATAATCACCGGGGAGCTGTTTTTT.

The gene calls are TRBV29-1 and TRBJ1-2; D is ambiguous. The V and J ends lost 7 bases and 3 bases respectively, with 12 bases between them. Germline V gene lookup returns CDR1 SQVTM and CDR2 ANQGSEA. CDR3 length equals 12 residues. CDR3 in DNA: TGCAGCGCTGTAGCAGGAGACTATGGCTACACCTTC. This sequence encodes CSAVAGDYGYTF.

This clonotype has a count of ten or more. The chain couples TRBV30 to TRBJ1-6, with D possibly being TRBD1 (6 bases). CDR3 length: 13 amino acids. Per the germline V gene, CDR1 is GTSNPN and CDR2 is SVGIG (reference sequence). V lost 5 bases, J lost 8 bases, and 13 bases lay in between. Written as DNA, the CDR3 is TGTGCCTGGCGTACAGGGAGGGATTCACCCCTCCACTTT. Protein: CAWRTGRDSPLHF.

The rearrangement uses TRBV7-9 and TRBJ2-2, with 8 bases lining up with TRBD2. This CDR3 has 18 amino acids. The J segment lost 4 bases and the V segment lost 0 bases, leaving 10 bases of the junction unmatched. Germline values: CDR1 SEHNR, CDR2 FQNEAQ (reference sequence). The DNA of the CDR3 is TGTGCCAGCAGCTTAGCAGCTCCCGGGAGGGTCTTCACCGGGGAGCTGTTTTTT. Translated, it gives CASSLAAPGRVFTGELFF.

This clonotype has a count of ten or more. This chain links TRBV11-2 with TRBJ2-3; 9 positions agree with TRBD2. Germline values: CDR1 SGHAT, CDR2 FQNNGV. The CDR3 totals 17 residues. V was pared by 3 bases and J by 3 bases, with 10 bases of the junction left unmatched. In DNA, the CDR3 is TGTGCCAGCAGCTTGCCAACCCTAGCGGGACGGACAGATACGCAGTATTTT. It yields the protein CASSLPTLAGRTDTQYF.

J is TRBJ2-1 and V is TRBV5-1; 7 bases line up with TRBD2. Looked up from germline, CDR1 is SGHRS and CDR2 is YFSETQ. Trimming at V came to 1 base and at J to 5 bases, leaving 9 bases not matched to a gene. The CDR3 length is 16 residues. The CDR3 here is CASSLRGVAWNNEQFF. As DNA, the CDR3 is TGCGCCAGCAGCTTGCGGGGGGTAGCATGGAACAATGAGCAGTTCTTC.

The chain links TRBV6-2 or TRBV6-3 to TRBJ2-1; 7 bases are a match to TRBD1. The CDR3 spans 12 residues. Germline CDR1 and CDR2: MNHEY and SVGEGT. J gave up 13 bases and V 10 bases, and 13 bases lay outside the gene matches. The CDR3, as DNA: TGTGCCACCGCCAGGGACAGAGCGAAACAGTTCTTC. Translating it yields CATARDRAKQFF.

This clonotype was found a few times. The rearrangement links TRBV5-5 to TRBJ1-2, with D unresolved. The CDR3 is made up of 15 amino acids. Germline CDR1 and CDR2: SGHKS and YYEKEE (reference sequence). V gave up 4 bases and J gave up 0 bases, with 13 bases separating them. The CDR3 protein is CASSGGLHANYGYTF. The DNA of the CDR3 is TGTGCCAGCAGCGGTGGTCTGCACGCTAACTATGGCTACACCTTC. Looking up the rest from reference TRBV5-5 and TRBJ1-2 gives the full variable domain: DAGVTQSPTHLIKTRGQQVTLRCSPISGHKSVSWYQQVLGQGPQFIFQYYEKEERGRGNFPDRFSARQFPNYSSELNVNALLLGDSALYLCASSGGLHANYGYTFGSGTRLTVV.

This clonotype was seen many times. The genes are TRBV5-6 and TRBJ2-3; D is unresolved. The germline V gene has CDR1 SGHDT and CDR2 YYEEEE. The CDR3 contains 16 residues. The V gene lost 4 bases and the J gene lost 2 bases, with 17 bases spanning the gap. The CDR3 DNA sequence: TGTGCCAGCAGCCCTGACACCCAGGTCTTCACAGATACGCAGTATTTT. This codes for CASSPDTQVFTDTQYF.

V and J are TRBV7-9 and TRBJ2-1, with 8 bases lining up with TRBD2. Looked up from germline, CDR1 is SEHNR and CDR2 is FQNEAQ (reference sequence). CDR3 length: 12 amino acids. J gave up 15 bases and V 1 base, and 5 bases lay outside the gene matches. This chain's CDR3 is CASSLESGRPFF. As DNA, the CDR3 is TGTGCCAGCAGCTTAGAGAGCGGGAGACCGTTCTTC.